This is a list of T cell receptor beta chains from one sample in a study of control samples from healthy donors and cancer patients. Sequencing was performed with immunoSEQ multiplex PCR; in TCRdb, only in-frame clones are kept and a portion is missing. The profile shows 100,000 to 120,000 clones, roughly 90% of them singletons. The material sequenced was PBMCs. The receptors stem from a woman aged 55-75 years with lung cancer. Each CDR3 is given with its conserved first and last residue. The D gene is left open where the match is weak. Not all rows give a size; the values are once, few, many and, for expanded clones, a class.

V	D	J	length	size	DNA	CDR3
TRBV7-9	TRBD1	TRBJ2-1	17	few	TGTGCCAGCAGCCCAGGGGGTCTTAAACTGGCCTACAATGAGCAGTTCTTC	CASSPGGLKLAYNEQFF
TRBV6-5	NA	TRBJ1-5	15	NA	TGTGCCAGCAAAATATGGGACACACAAAATCAGCCCCAGCATTTT	CASKIWDTQNQPQHF
TRBV5-5	TRBD2	TRBJ2-2	15	NA	TGTGCCAGCAGCTTGGCGGCTAGCGGGGCTTGGGAGCTGTTTTTT	CASSLAASGAWELFF
TRBV5-1	TRBD1	TRBJ2-7	17	NA	TGCGCCAGCAGCCCTGTGTGGTGGAGGACAGGGACCTACGAGCAGTACTTC	CASSPVWWRTGTYEQYF
TRBV29-1	TRBD1	TRBJ1-2	13	few	TGCAGCGCCCGAGGGGGCCTGGACTATGGCTACACCTTC	CSARGGLDYGYTF
TRBV3-1/TRBV3-2	TRBD2	TRBJ2-7	15	NA	TGTGCCAGCAGCCAACAGGGGACTAGCGCCTACGAGCAGTACTTC	CASSQQGTSAYEQYF
TRBV30	NA	TRBJ1-3	13	NA	TGTGCCTGGACTAGTCAGGCGGAGAGCACCATATATTTT	CAWTSQAESTIYF
TRBV5-1	NA	TRBJ1-6	18	NA	TGCGCCAGCAGCTTGGCCGAGATGGGCACCGTTGGGCGATCACCCCTCCACTTT	CASSLAEMGTVGRSPLHF
TRBV28	NA	TRBJ2-6	17	NA	TGTGCCAGCAGTTTAGCAGGCGAGATCTCTGGGGCCAACGTCCTGACTTTC	CASSLAGEISGANVLTF
TRBV6-5	TRBD1	TRBJ1-2	15	once	TGTGCCAGCACCGACCAGATAACAGGGGGTAAGGGCTACACCTTC	CASTDQITGGKGYTF
TRBV10-3	NA	TRBJ1-1	14	NA	TGTGCCATCAGTGAGTCACAGGCGAACACTGAAGCTTTCTTT	CAISESQANTEAFF
TRBV5-1	NA	TRBJ2-1	16	NA	TGCGCCAGCAGCTTTGGGGCGGGAAGCTCCTACAATGAGCAGTTCTTC	CASSFGAGSSYNEQFF
TRBV7-9	NA	TRBJ1-2	13	few	TGTGCCAGCAGCTTATCGGATAGCGGTGGCTACACCTTC	CASSLSDSGGYTF
TRBV27	TRBD1	TRBJ1-4	15	NA	TGTGCCAGCAAAGGGACAGGGCCAACTAATGAAAAACTGTTTTTT	CASKGTGPTNEKLFF
TRBV14	NA	TRBJ1-3	14	once	TGTGCCAGCAGCAAACAGACCTCTGGAAACACCATATATTTT	CASSKQTSGNTIYF
TRBV18	TRBD2	TRBJ2-2	16	NA	TGTGCCAGCTCACCGAGACTAGCGGGGAACACCGGGGAGCTGTTTTTT	CASSPRLAGNTGELFF
TRBV7-2	NA	TRBJ2-1	14	NA	TGTGCCAGCAGCTTAGGGGGGTCCTACAATGAGCAGTTCTTC	CASSLGGSYNEQFF